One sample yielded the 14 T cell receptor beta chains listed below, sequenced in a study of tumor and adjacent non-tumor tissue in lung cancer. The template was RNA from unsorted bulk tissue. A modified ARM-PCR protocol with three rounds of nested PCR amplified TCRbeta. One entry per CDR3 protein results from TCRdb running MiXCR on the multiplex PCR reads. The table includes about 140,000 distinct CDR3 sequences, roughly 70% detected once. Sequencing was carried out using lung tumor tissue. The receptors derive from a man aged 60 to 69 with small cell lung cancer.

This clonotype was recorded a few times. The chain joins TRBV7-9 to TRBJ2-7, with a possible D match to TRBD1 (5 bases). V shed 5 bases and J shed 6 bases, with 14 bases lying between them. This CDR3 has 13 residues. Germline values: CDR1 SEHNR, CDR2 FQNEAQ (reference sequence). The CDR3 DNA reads TGTGCCAGCAGCCGCAGGGAAGCCTGCGAGCAGTACTTC. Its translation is CASSRREACEQYF.

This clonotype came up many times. CDR3 DNA sequence: TGTGCTAGTGGTTTGGGAACCGGGACCGGGGAGCTGTTTTTT. Translation gives CASGLGTGTGELFF. The V call is TRBV12-5, the J call TRBJ2-2; D gene unclear. Germline V lookup: CDR1 LGHNT, CDR2 FRNRAP. This CDR3 is 14 amino acids long. V dropped 1 base and J dropped 5 bases, with 8 bases sitting between them.

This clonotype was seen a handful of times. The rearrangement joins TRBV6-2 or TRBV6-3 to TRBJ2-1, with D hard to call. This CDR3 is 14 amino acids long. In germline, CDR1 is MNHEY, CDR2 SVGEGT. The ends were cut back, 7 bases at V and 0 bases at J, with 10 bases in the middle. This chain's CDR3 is CASTRMSSYNEQFF. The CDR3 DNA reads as TGTGCCAGCACGCGGATGAGCTCCTACAATGAGCAGTTCTTC.

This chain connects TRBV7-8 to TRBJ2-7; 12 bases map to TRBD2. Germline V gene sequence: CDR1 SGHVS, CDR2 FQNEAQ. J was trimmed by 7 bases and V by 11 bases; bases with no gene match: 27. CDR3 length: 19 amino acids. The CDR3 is CAGILCVGLAGSASWEQYV. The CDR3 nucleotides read TGTGCCGGGATCCTGTGTGTGGGACTAGCGGGCTCCGCCTCCTGGGAGCAGTACGTC.

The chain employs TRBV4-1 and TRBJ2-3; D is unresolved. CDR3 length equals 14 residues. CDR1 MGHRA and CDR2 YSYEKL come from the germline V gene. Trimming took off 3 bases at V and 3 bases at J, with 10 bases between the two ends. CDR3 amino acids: CASSQLTVTDTQYF. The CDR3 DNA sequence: TGCGCCAGCAGCCAGCTGACCGTGACAGATACGCAGTATTTT.

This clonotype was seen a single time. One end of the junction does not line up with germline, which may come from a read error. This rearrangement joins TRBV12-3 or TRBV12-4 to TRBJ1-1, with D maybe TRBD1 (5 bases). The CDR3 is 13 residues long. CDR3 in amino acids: CASNFGRVTGAFF. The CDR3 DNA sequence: TGTGCCAGCAATTTCGGCAGGGTCACTGGAGCTTTCTTT.

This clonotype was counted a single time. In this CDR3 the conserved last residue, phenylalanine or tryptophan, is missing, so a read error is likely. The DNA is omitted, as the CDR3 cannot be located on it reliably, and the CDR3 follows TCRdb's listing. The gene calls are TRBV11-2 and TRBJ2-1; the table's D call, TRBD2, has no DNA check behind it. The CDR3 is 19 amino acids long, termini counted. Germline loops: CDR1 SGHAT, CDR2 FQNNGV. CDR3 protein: CASGKLTITSGINYNEEFL.

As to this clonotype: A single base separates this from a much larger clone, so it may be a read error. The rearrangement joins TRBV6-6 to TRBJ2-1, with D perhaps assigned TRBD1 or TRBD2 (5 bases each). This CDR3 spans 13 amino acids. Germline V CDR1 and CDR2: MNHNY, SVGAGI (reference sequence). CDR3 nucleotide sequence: TGTGCCAGCATTTACCTCGAGGGGAATGAGCAGTTCTTC. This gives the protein CASIYLEGNEQFF.

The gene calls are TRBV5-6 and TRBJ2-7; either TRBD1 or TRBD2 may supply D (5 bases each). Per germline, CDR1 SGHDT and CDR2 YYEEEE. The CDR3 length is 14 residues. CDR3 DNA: TGTACCAGCAGCTTGGTTGGGGGTACCTACGAACAGTACGTC. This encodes CTSSLVGGTYEQYV.

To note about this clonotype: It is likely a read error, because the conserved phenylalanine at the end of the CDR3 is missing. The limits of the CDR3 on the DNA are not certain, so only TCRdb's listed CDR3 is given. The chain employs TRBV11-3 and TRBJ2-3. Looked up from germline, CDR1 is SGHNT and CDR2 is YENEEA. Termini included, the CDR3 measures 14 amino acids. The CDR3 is CASSLVVNTHTQYS.

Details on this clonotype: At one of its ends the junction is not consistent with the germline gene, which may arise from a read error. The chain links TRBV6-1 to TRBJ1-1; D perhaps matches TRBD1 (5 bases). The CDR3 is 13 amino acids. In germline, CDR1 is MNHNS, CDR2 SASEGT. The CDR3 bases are TGTGCCAGCAGTGTGACAGACTTAACTGAAGCTTCCTTT. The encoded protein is CASSVTDLTEASF.

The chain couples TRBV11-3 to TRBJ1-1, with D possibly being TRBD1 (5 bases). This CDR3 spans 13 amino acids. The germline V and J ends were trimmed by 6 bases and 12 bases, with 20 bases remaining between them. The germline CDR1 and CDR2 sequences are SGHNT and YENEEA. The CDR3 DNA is TGTGCCAGCAGTCTCGATGGGGGGACGGAAACTTTCTTT. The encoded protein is CASSLDGGTETFF.

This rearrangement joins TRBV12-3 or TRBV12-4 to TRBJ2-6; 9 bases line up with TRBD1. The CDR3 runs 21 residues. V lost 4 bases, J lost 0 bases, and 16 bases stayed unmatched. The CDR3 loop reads CASSSYGTGRIGFSGANVLTF. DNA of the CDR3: TGTGCCAGCAGTTCCTACGGGACAGGGAGGATTGGCTTCTCTGGGGCCAACGTCCTGACTTTC.

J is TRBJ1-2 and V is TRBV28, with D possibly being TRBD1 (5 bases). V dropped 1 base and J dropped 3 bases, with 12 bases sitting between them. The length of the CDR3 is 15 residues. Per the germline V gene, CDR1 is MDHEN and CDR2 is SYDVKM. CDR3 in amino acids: CASSLSPRGDYGYTF. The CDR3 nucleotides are TGTGCCAGCAGTTTATCGCCCCGAGGGGACTATGGCTACACCTTC.